The 9 T cell receptor beta chains in this list originate from one sample, sequenced in a study of T-cell reconstitution after alpha-beta-depleted transplantation in children. A TCRbeta library incorporating unique molecular identifiers was prepared. TCRdb re-derived calls from the PCR reads in MiXCR, one entry per CDR3 protein. The sample has about 600,000 distinct CDR3 sequences, roughly a tenth seen once; the top ten hold around 4%. The sample in question was PBMCs from the stem cell graft donor, obtained from the stem cell graft. The receptors derive from a human donor who donated a stem cell graft to a child with acute myeloid leukemia.

This sequence joins TRBV9 and TRBJ2-2; D uncertain. Germline lookup yields CDR1 SGDLS and CDR2 YYNGEE. CDR3 size: 14 residues. V dropped 0 bases and J dropped 7 bases, with 10 bases sitting between them. The CDR3 loop is CASSVGGSGGELFF. Written as DNA, the CDR3 is TGTGCCAGCAGCGTAGGAGGATCGGGCGGGGAGCTGTTTTTT.

This clonotype has a count of ten or more. The chain is built from TRBV5-1 and TRBJ2-4; 10 nucleotides match TRBD1. V dropped 4 bases and J dropped 1; count of bases not matched to a gene: 14. This CDR3 is built from 19 residues. CDR1 and CDR2 from the germline V gene are SGHRS and YFSETQ. The CDR3 region is CASSAGTGATPGAKNIQYF. CDR3 DNA: TGCGCCAGCAGCGCCGGGACAGGGGCTACCCCGGGGGCCAAAAACATTCAGTACTTC.

This clonotype was observed many times. The V gene is TRBV7-3, the J gene TRBJ2-7, with a tentative D call TRBD1 (5 bases). CDR1 and CDR2 (germline): SGHTA, FQGTGA. CDR3 size: 15 residues. Trimming cost V 2 bases and J 3 bases, with 14 bases left between them. The CDR3 DNA reads as TGTGCCAGCAGCTTAGGCCGCGGACAAGTCTACGAGCAGTACTTC. Its protein is CASSLGRGQVYEQYF.

At least ten counts were recorded for this clonotype. The chain couples TRBV29-1 to TRBJ2-7, with D perhaps being TRBD1 or TRBD2 (6 bases each). The V end lost 6 bases, the J end lost 5 bases, and 20 bases lay between the germline ends. Per the germline V gene, CDR1 is SQVTM and CDR2 is ANQGSEA. This CDR3 has 14 residues. CDR3 sequence: CSVLGGRGFDEQYF. The DNA of the CDR3 is TGCAGCGTGCTCGGGGGCAGGGGCTTCGACGAGCAGTACTTC.

This clonotype was found a few times. The chain combines TRBV25-1 with TRBJ2-7; 7 nucleotides align to TRBD2. The CDR3 sequence is 17 residues long. The germline V gene encodes CDR1 MGHDK and CDR2 SYGVNS. The J segment lost 3 bases and the V segment lost 5 bases, leaving 16 bases of the junction unmatched. The CDR3: CASSHPLPSGTRYEQYF. The CDR3 DNA reads TGTGCCAGCAGTCACCCTCTTCCCAGCGGGACTCGCTACGAGCAGTACTTC.

This clonotype turned up a few times. J is TRBJ1-6 and V is TRBV6-1; D is uncertain. The length of the CDR3 is 15 residues. The germline V gene encodes CDR1 MNHNS and CDR2 SASEGT. Trimming removed 7 bases at V and 10 bases at J, with 20 bases between. The CDR3 here is CASTQALTGGSPLHF. CDR3 bases: TGTGCCAGCACCCAGGCGCTTACGGGCGGCTCACCCCTCCACTTT.

This rearrangement joins TRBV20-1 to TRBJ2-1; TRBD2 agrees at 9 bases. With 1 base clipped from V and 7 bases from J, the junction kept 11 bases outside the gene matches. The CDR3 consists of 16 residues. Germline loops: CDR1 DFQATT, CDR2 SNEGSKA (reference sequence). CDR3 protein: CSARGKGLAGLNEQFF. Here the CDR3 DNA reads TGCAGTGCTAGAGGGAAGGGGCTAGCGGGACTGAATGAGCAGTTCTTC.

The rearrangement joins TRBV15 to TRBJ2-7, with D hard to call. The germline V gene has CDR1 LNHNV and CDR2 YYDKDF (reference sequence). Trimming cost V 3 bases and J 5 bases, with 11 bases left between them. The CDR3 is 13 amino acids. The CDR3 reads CATSSPRPHEQYF. CDR3 DNA: TGTGCCACCAGCAGCCCCAGGCCCCACGAGCAGTACTTC.

This clonotype was recorded once. The rearrangement links TRBV3-1 to TRBJ1-1; no firm D call. V lost 0 bases and J 10 bases, leaving 18 bases between the germline ends. Germline lookup yields CDR1 LGHDT and CDR2 YNNKEL (reference sequence). The CDR3 consists of 15 residues. CDR3 DNA sequence: TGTGCCAGCAGCCAAGATTCTGTCACCTCAATTGGAGCTTTCTTT. Translated, it gives CASSQDSVTSIGAFF.